The 22 T cell receptor beta chains reported below all come from one sample, sequenced in a study of cytomegalovirus exposure and HLA in healthy donors. Researchers ran the PCR with 60 Vbeta and 13 Jbeta primers. Clones were sequenced by immunoSEQ multiplex PCR, and TCRdb holds only the in-frame ones, with some missing. The sample lists around 130,000 clones; approximately 75% were seen once. Sequencing was done on a sample of PBMCs. Source of these receptors: a woman in her forties in good health and CMV-seropositive.

This clone was seen only a few times. The chain joins TRBV5-1 to TRBJ1-4; D may be TRBD1 (6 bases). CDR1 is SGHRS and CDR2 is YFSETQ in the germline V gene. V was pared by 1 base and J by 5 bases, with 12 bases between. This CDR3 is 15 amino acids long. The CDR3 nucleotides read TGCGCCAGCAGCTTGTCCGGACAGAGAAATGAAAAACTGTTTTTT. Its translation: CASSLSGQRNEKLFF.

The chain employs TRBV29-1 and TRBJ1-1, with D tentatively TRBD1 (6 bases). CDR1 SQVTM and CDR2 ANQGSEA come from the germline V gene. With 7 bases removed from V and 7 bases from J, the gap between germline ends came to 25 bases. The length of the CDR3 is 15 residues. The CDR3 loop is CSAVLRDTPGCEAFF. For the CDR3, the DNA is TGCAGCGCCGTCCTCCGGGACACTCCTGGCTGTGAAGCTTTCTTT.

This chain connects TRBV11-2 to TRBJ1-2; D is unresolved. V was cut by 5 bases and J by 0 bases, with 10 bases left in between. The CDR3 consists of 14 residues. Germline V gene lookup returns CDR1 SGHAT and CDR2 FQNNGV. The CDR3 DNA follows: TGTGCCAGCAGCCGGGGAGCAGCTAACTATGGCTACACCTTC. It specifies CASSRGAANYGYTF.

The rearrangement joins TRBV18 to TRBJ2-5; no reliable D call. CDR1 and CDR2 from the germline V gene are KGHSH and LQKENI. This CDR3 has 15 amino acids. Trimming stripped 0 bases from V and 1 base from J, with 9 bases between. The CDR3 reads CASSPPAVAQETQYF. CDR3 nucleotide sequence: TGTGCCAGCTCACCACCCGCGGTAGCCCAAGAGACCCAGTACTTC.

V gene TRBV5-8 combines with J gene TRBJ2-3; a weak D match, TRBD2 (6 bases). The CDR3 runs to 16 residues. CDR1 is SGHTS and CDR2 is YDEGEE in the germline V gene. Trimming shortened V by 0 bases and J by 1 base, and 12 bases separated the two germline ends. The CDR3 DNA reads TGTGCCAGCAGCTTGGATGGCGCGGGGCGCACAGATACGCAGTATTTT. This encodes CASSLDGAGRTDTQYF.

The chain recombines TRBV19 with TRBJ2-7; the match to TRBD1 covers 7 bases. Germline V gene data show CDR1 as LNHDA and CDR2 as SQIVND (reference sequence). Trimming removed 5 bases from V and 3 bases from J; junction bases left unmatched: 7. CDR3 length equals 14 residues. The DNA of the CDR3 is TGTGCCAGTAGTCTCCGGGACAGCTTCTACGAGCAGTACTTC. Residues: CASSLRDSFYEQYF.

This sequence joins TRBV29-1 and TRBJ1-2, with unresolved D. The CDR3 is made up of 12 amino acids. Looked up from germline, CDR1 is SQVTM and CDR2 is ANQGSEA. V was pared by 7 bases and J by 3 bases, with 12 bases between. CDR3 loop: CSAGEVDYGYTF. CDR3 nucleotide sequence: TGCAGCGCCGGAGAGGTTGACTATGGCTACACCTTC.

The chain employs TRBV5-4 and TRBJ1-1; D gene uncertain. This CDR3 contains 14 residues. Germline V lookup: CDR1 SGHNT, CDR2 YYREEE (reference sequence). V lost 0 bases and J 4 bases, leaving 10 bases between the germline ends. The CDR3: CASSLDVVSTEAFF. In DNA form, the CDR3 reads TGTGCCAGCAGCTTGGATGTGGTGAGCACTGAAGCTTTCTTT.

Points on this clone: The germline gene is not matched at one end of the junction; a read error may be the cause. The sample holds other DNA sequences that translate to the same CDR3. This sequence joins TRBV14 and TRBJ1-1; 8 bases are a match to TRBD1. The CDR3 totals 15 residues. Germline lookup yields CDR1 SGHDN and CDR2 FVKESK. This chain's CDR3 is CASSRRTGLNTEAFF. The CDR3 bases are TGTGCCAGCAGCCGCCGGACAGGGCTGAACACTGAAGCCTTCTTT.

This clone has more than one count but fewer than ten. The rearrangement joins TRBV19 to TRBJ2-5, with D tentatively TRBD1 (6 bases). CDR3 length equals 14 residues. Germline V gene data show CDR1 as LNHDA and CDR2 as SQIVND (reference sequence). Trimming took off 3 bases at V and 4 bases at J, with 12 bases between the two ends. The CDR3 region is CASSIDRSGETQYF. The CDR3, as DNA: TGTGCCAGTAGTATTGACAGGTCAGGAGAGACCCAGTACTTC.

In its sample, this clone was seen once. The chain is built from TRBV28 and TRBJ2-1; 13 nucleotides line up with TRBD2. Germline loops: CDR1 MDHEN, CDR2 SYDVKM. The CDR3 sequence is 17 residues long. V gave up 5 bases and J gave up 1 base; unmatched junction bases: 5. The CDR3 DNA reads TGTGCCAGCAGTCCGGGACTAGCGGGATTTTCCTACAATGAGCAGTTCTTC. This codes for CASSPGLAGFSYNEQFF.

The chain combines TRBV7-9 with TRBJ2-2, with TRBD2 matching 10 bases. This CDR3 spans 16 amino acids. Germline V lookup: CDR1 SEHNR, CDR2 FQNEAQ (reference sequence). V lost 5 bases, J lost 4 bases, and 7 bases stayed unmatched. This CDR3 reads CASSTKTSGPTGELFF. The CDR3 bases are TGTGCCAGCAGCACCAAGACTAGCGGGCCCACCGGGGAGCTGTTTTTT. The entire variable domain, with the rest obtained from reference TRBV7-9 and TRBJ2-2, is as follows: DTGVSQNPRHKITKRGQNVTFRCDPISEHNRLYWYRQTLGQGPEFLTYFQNEAQLEKSRLLSDRFSAERPKGSFSTLEIQRTEQGDSAMYLCASSTKTSGPTGELFFGEGSRLTVL.

This chain links TRBV9 with TRBJ1-6; D possibly corresponds to TRBD1 (6 bases). Germline CDR1 and CDR2: SGDLS and YYNGEE. The CDR3 loop spans 15 amino acids. V dropped 2 bases and J dropped 4 bases, with 10 bases sitting between them. CDR3 DNA sequence: TGTGCCAGCAGCGTTGGGGGACATTATAATTCACCCCTCCACTTT. This encodes CASSVGGHYNSPLHF.

V is TRBV28 and J is TRBJ2-6; weak D call: TRBD2 (5 bases). This CDR3 spans 14 amino acids. Germline lookup yields CDR1 MDHEN and CDR2 SYDVKM. V lost 4 bases and J lost 1, with 5 bases in between. CDR3 nucleotide sequence: TGTGCCAGCAGTTCGGGATCTGGGGCCAACGTCCTGACTTTC. It translates to CASSSGSGANVLTF.

The J gene is TRBJ2-5, the V gene TRBV6-1; 9 bases match TRBD1. TRBJ2-7 matches the DNA end more closely, so the J call is doubtful. The CDR3 has 15 residues. Germline V gene sequence: CDR1 MNHNS, CDR2 SASEGT. The chain's CDR3 is CASSEGTGHSYEQYF. CDR3 nucleotide sequence: TGTGCCAGCAGTGAGGGGACAGGGCACTCCTACGAGCAGTACTTC.

This sequence joins TRBV19 and TRBJ2-3, with a weak D call TRBD2 (5 bases). V lost 1 base to trimming and J lost 2 bases, with 10 bases between them. This CDR3 region has 15 residues. The germline gives CDR1 LNHDA, CDR2 SQIVND (reference sequence). The CDR3 coding sequence is TGTGCCAGTAGTATAGGTACGGGAATCACAGATACGCAGTATTTT. Amino acids: CASSIGTGITDTQYF.

The chain is built from TRBV13 and TRBJ1-3; no clear D gene. V lost 6 bases to trimming and J lost 4 bases, with 7 bases between them. Germline CDR1 and CDR2: PRHDT and FYEKMQ (reference sequence). The length of the CDR3 is 12 residues. CDR3 amino acids: CASRYNGNTIYF. In DNA form, the CDR3 reads TGTGCCAGCAGGTACAACGGAAACACCATATATTTT.

This rearrangement joins TRBV7-3 to TRBJ2-1; TRBD2 might be the D (5 bases). CDR1 and CDR2 (germline): SGHTA, FQGTGA. V lost 5 bases, J lost 0 bases, and 23 bases lay in between. The CDR3 totals 19 residues. The CDR3 loop is CASSHTPLGGLSSYNEQFF. The CDR3 DNA follows: TGTGCCAGCAGCCACACTCCTTTGGGCGGACTCAGCTCCTACAATGAGCAGTTCTTC.

The CDR3 coding sequence is TGTGCCAGCAGCCAGGTGGACTTAAACACTAGGAATGAGCAGTTCTTC. It translates to CASSQVDLNTRNEQFF. The chain has TRBV14 and TRBJ2-1, with D possibly TRBD2 on 5 matching bases. CDR1 is SGHDN and CDR2 is FVKESK in the germline V gene. The CDR3 sequence is 16 residues long. V was shortened by 3 bases and J by 7 bases, with 19 bases between the two germline ends. Filled out from reference TRBV14 and TRBJ2-1, the complete variable domain reads EAGVTQFPSHSVIEKGQTVTLRCDPISGHDNLYWYRRVMGKEIKFLLHFVKESKQDESGMPNNRFLAERTGGTYSTLKVQPAELEDSGVYFCASSQVDLNTRNEQFFGPGTRLTVL.

CDR3 DNA: TGTGCCAGCAGTTGGGGGGACGGCGCCTACGAGCAGTACTTC. This translates into CASSWGDGAYEQYF. The genes are TRBV27 and TRBJ2-7; maybe TRBD2 (6 bases). There are 14 residues in the CDR3. Germline V gene lookup returns CDR1 MNHEY and CDR2 SMNVEV (reference sequence). Trimming pared 4 bases from V and 2 bases from J, leaving 12 bases between.

At least ten counts were recorded for this clone. This sequence joins TRBV29-1 and TRBJ2-1; 7 nucleotides match TRBD1. The germline V gene encodes CDR1 SQVTM and CDR2 ANQGSEA. Trimming at V came to 6 bases and at J to 0 bases, leaving 8 bases not matched to a gene. CDR3 length: 15 amino acids. The CDR3 DNA reads TGCAGCGTGAATACAGGGGCCAGCTCCTACAATGAGCAGTTCTTC. It specifies CSVNTGASSYNEQFF.

The chain has TRBV29-1 and TRBJ1-1; 7 nucleotides align to TRBD1. Germline CDR1 and CDR2: SQVTM and ANQGSEA. The trim removed 7 bases at V and 4 bases at J, leaving 6 bases unmatched. The CDR3 extends over 12 amino acids. The CDR3 coding sequence is TGCAGCGGGGAAGGGGGCTTCACTGAAGCTTTCTTT. Encoded protein: CSGEGGFTEAFF.